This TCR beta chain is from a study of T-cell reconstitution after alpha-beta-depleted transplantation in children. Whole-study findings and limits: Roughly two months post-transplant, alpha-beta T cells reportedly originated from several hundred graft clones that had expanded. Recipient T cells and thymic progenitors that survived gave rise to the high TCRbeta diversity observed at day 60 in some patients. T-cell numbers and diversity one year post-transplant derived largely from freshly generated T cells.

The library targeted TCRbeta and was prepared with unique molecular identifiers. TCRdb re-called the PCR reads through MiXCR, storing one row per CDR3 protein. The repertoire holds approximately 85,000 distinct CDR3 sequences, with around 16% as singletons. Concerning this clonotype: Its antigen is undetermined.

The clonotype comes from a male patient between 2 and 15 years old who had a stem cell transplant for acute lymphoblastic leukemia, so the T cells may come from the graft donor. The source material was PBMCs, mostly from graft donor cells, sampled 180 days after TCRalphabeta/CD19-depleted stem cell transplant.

The CDR3 loop is CASRTLGGELFF. The CDR3 DNA follows: TGTGCCAGCAGAACCTTGGGGGGGGAACTGTTTTTT. V and J are TRBV6-1 and TRBJ1-4; D may be TRBD1 (5 bases). The V end was cut by 6 bases, the J end by 12 bases, with 14 bases between. The CDR3 length is 12 residues. Germline values: CDR1 MNHNS, CDR2 SASEGT.